The present TCR beta chain was sequenced within a study of technical replicates of blood from a handful of donors (dated 2017 in TCRdb). Concerning this clone itself: There is no known antigen for this receptor. No base qualities exist here, and no much larger clone lies one base off it.

Library method: the immunoSEQ multiplex PCR assay. TCRdb carries this immuneACCESS record with in-frame sequences only. Its versions omit some clonotypes, under half of them owing to an unresolved V gene in the studies checked, with the rest unexplained. Here the sample has tens of thousands of clones; 90% occur a single time. The ten largest clones add up to about 4.7% of the sample. CDR1 is given as SQVTM and CDR2 as ANQGSEA, both from the germline V gene. The CDR3, from cysteine to phenylalanine, totals 12 residues. Only the CDR3 region is kept as DNA, spanning 36 bases read in frame from base 1. V loses 7 bases of germline sequence and J loses 3 bases, and the interval between the two ends is 10 bases.

The sequence derives from a human donor in good health. Some clones in this sample may be carry-over from other donors' samples. The specimen sequenced was PBMCs. The V and J genes are TRBV29-1 and TRBJ1-5; TRBD1 might be the D gene, on 6 matching bases. The base sequence is TGCAGCGCCGGACAGAACAATCAGCCCCAGCATTTT. Translated, this is CSAGQNNQPQHF.